Listed below are T cell receptor beta chains from one sample, sequenced in a study of cytomegalovirus exposure and HLA in healthy donors. Libraries were prepared by immunoSEQ multiplex PCR; TCRdb keeps only in-frame clonotypes and omits some of them. The sample shows 180,000 or so clones, roughly 74% of them seen only once. The sample comprised PBMCs. These receptor sequences come from a woman aged 40 to 50 in good health and CMV-seropositive. Both conserved end residues are part of each CDR3. Fields, in order: J gene, V gene, CDR3 protein.

TRBJ2-7 TRBV2 CASSLDGGFYEQYF
TRBJ1-3 TRBV11-2 CASSSFGGFSGNTIYF
TRBJ2-7 TRBV5-1 CASSRTSGEYEQYF
TRBJ2-6 TRBV27 CASSWRVGSLSGANVLTF
. TRBV6-5 CASSWVAGGTYEQYF
TRBJ1-1 TRBV5-8 CASSPSGFNTEAFF
TRBJ2-2 TRBV7-8 CASSLPQGFANTGELFF
TRBJ1-1 TRBV5-6 CASSPRGRGRNTEAFF
TRBJ1-4 TRBV29-1 CSVRDSYNEKLFF
TRBJ1-6 TRBV28 CASSLRGGYNSPLHF